The rows below give T cell receptor beta chains drawn from one sample of a study of T cells in Graves' hyperthyroidism and ophthalmopathy. In TCRdb, the multiplex PCR reads were re-called with MiXCR into one record per CDR3 protein. Of 370,000 or so distinct CDR3 sequences detected, approximately 15% appear once; the ten largest clones hold around a quarter. The material sequenced was blood. The receptors derive from a woman aged 18-30 years with Graves' hyperthyroidism that later progressed to Graves' ophthalmopathy. Both conserved end residues are part of each CDR3. Each record gives: J gene, CDR3 length, clone size, D gene, V gene, CDR3 DNA, CDR3 protein. A D gene is named only where the DNA matches it firmly. Size values are once, few and many counts, or a class for expanded clones, and some rows have none.

j_gene: TRBJ2-3
len: 16
abundance: .
d_gene: TRBD2
v_gene: TRBV6-1
CDR3nt: TGTGCCAGCAGTACGGGACTAGCCGCCCGGGCAGATACGCAGTATTTT
CDR3aa: CASSTGLAARADTQYF

j_gene: TRBJ2-7
len: 14
abundance: .
d_gene: TRBD2
v_gene: TRBV9
CDR3nt: TGTGCCAGCAGCGCTAGCGGGAAGTCCTACGAGCAGTACTTC
CDR3aa: CASSASGKSYEQYF

j_gene: TRBJ2-4
len: 15
abundance: few
d_gene: .
v_gene: TRBV6-2/TRBV6-3
CDR3nt: TGTGCCAGCACCGAACGGAGGGCAGGGGAAAACATTCAGTACTTC
CDR3aa: CASTERRAGENIQYF

j_gene: TRBJ1-1
len: 13
abundance: many
d_gene: .
v_gene: TRBV11-2
CDR3nt: TGTGCCAGCAGCTTAGGGGGGCTCACTGAAGCTTTCTTT
CDR3aa: CASSLGGLTEAFF

j_gene: TRBJ2-3
len: 17
abundance: .
d_gene: .
v_gene: TRBV4-3
CDR3nt: TGCGCCAGCAGCCCTCGACCGGTCTCCGGGGGCACAGATACGCAGTATTTT
CDR3aa: CASSPRPVSGGTDTQYF

j_gene: TRBJ2-7
len: 15
abundance: .
d_gene: TRBD2
v_gene: TRBV5-1
CDR3nt: TGCGCCGGCAGCACAGCGGGAGAAAGTTCCGACGAGCAGTACTTC
CDR3aa: CAGSTAGESSDEQYF

j_gene: TRBJ2-5
len: 11
abundance: .
d_gene: .
v_gene: TRBV6-1
CDR3nt: TGTGCCAGCAGGCTTGAAGGGACCCAGTACTTC
CDR3aa: CASRLEGTQYF

j_gene: TRBJ2-1
len: 17
abundance: many
d_gene: TRBD2
v_gene: TRBV11-3
CDR3nt: TGTGCCAGCAGCTCGGGGCAACCGGGACTAGCGGGGAATGAGCAGTTCTTC
CDR3aa: CASSSGQPGLAGNEQFF

j_gene: TRBJ2-3
len: 18
abundance: many
d_gene: .
v_gene: TRBV3-1
CDR3nt: TGTGCCAGCAGCCAAGATGTGATGCGTCGGGACGGGGGAGATACGCAGTATTTT
CDR3aa: CASSQDVMRRDGGDTQYF

j_gene: TRBJ2-2
len: 15
abundance: .
d_gene: .
v_gene: TRBV4-1
CDR3nt: TGCGCCAGCAGCCAAGATCAAGGGGCCGCCGGGGAGCTGTTTTTT
CDR3aa: CASSQDQGAAGELFF

j_gene: TRBJ1-2
len: 15
abundance: few
d_gene: .
v_gene: TRBV7-2
CDR3nt: TGTGCCAGCAGCTTAACGCCCTCTCCCCGATATGGCTACACCTTC
CDR3aa: CASSLTPSPRYGYTF

j_gene: TRBJ1-2
len: 13
abundance: many
d_gene: TRBD1
v_gene: TRBV7-9
CDR3nt: TGTGCCAGCAGCCGACAGGGGGCCTATGGCTACACCTTC
CDR3aa: CASSRQGAYGYTF

j_gene: TRBJ2-7
len: 16
abundance: many
d_gene: .
v_gene: TRBV27
CDR3nt: TGTGCCAGCAGTCCCCCGGGGAGCGGGTTCGCCTACGAGCAGTACTTC
CDR3aa: CASSPPGSGFAYEQYF

j_gene: TRBJ2-5
len: 15
abundance: many
d_gene: .
v_gene: TRBV20-1
CDR3nt: TGCAGTGCTAGTCCGTGGGGGGCGTGGGAAGAGACCCAGTACTTC
CDR3aa: CSASPWGAWEETQYF

j_gene: TRBJ2-6
len: 20
abundance: many
d_gene: .
v_gene: TRBV11-2
CDR3nt: TGTGCCAGCAGCACGACCAGACAGTCCCGCTCTTCTTTTGGGGCCAACGTCCTGACTTTC
CDR3aa: CASSTTRQSRSSFGANVLTF

j_gene: TRBJ2-5
len: 12
abundance: once
d_gene: .
v_gene: TRBV5-6
CDR3nt: TGTGCCGGCAGCTTTTCACCAGAGACCCAGTACTTC
CDR3aa: CAGSFSPETQYF

j_gene: TRBJ2-7
len: 15
abundance: many
d_gene: TRBD2
v_gene: TRBV4-1
CDR3nt: TGCGCCAGCAGCCAAGATCTTAGCGGGAACCACGAGCAGTACTTC
CDR3aa: CASSQDLSGNHEQYF

j_gene: TRBJ2-7
len: 19
abundance: many
d_gene: .
v_gene: TRBV6-2/TRBV6-3
CDR3nt: TGTGCCAGCAGTTACTCGAAAGCAACAGCGCGTTCCTTAAGAGGGGAGCAGTACTTC
CDR3aa: CASSYSKATARSLRGEQYF

j_gene: TRBJ1-2
len: 17
abundance: .
d_gene: .
v_gene: TRBV27
CDR3nt: TGTGCCAGCAGCCTTTATAGGCCAATTTTCCCCCGGGGTGGCTACACCTTC
CDR3aa: CASSLYRPIFPRGGYTF

j_gene: TRBJ2-7
len: 12
abundance: few
d_gene: .
v_gene: TRBV11-2
CDR3nt: TGTGCCAGCAGCACGGGGGAGTGGGGGCAGTACTTC
CDR3aa: CASSTGEWGQYF

j_gene: TRBJ2-7
len: 16
abundance: .
d_gene: .
v_gene: TRBV27
CDR3nt: TGTGCCAGCAGTTTATCTGGGCTCCGGAGCTCCTACGAGCAGTACTTC
CDR3aa: CASSLSGLRSSYEQYF

j_gene: TRBJ2-5
len: 15
abundance: few
d_gene: .
v_gene: TRBV15
CDR3nt: TGTGCCACCAGTCAGAAATATAAGATCCAAGGGACCCAGTACTTC
CDR3aa: CATSQKYKIQGTQYF

j_gene: TRBJ2-7
len: 15
abundance: few
d_gene: .
v_gene: TRBV11-2
CDR3nt: TGTGCCAGCAGCTTAGAATTCCCAGGGTTGTACGAGCAGTACTTC
CDR3aa: CASSLEFPGLYEQYF

j_gene: TRBJ2-7
len: 15
abundance: .
d_gene: TRBD1
v_gene: TRBV30
CDR3nt: TGTGCCTGGAGACCGGGACAGATAAGCTCCTACGAGCAGTACTTC
CDR3aa: CAWRPGQISSYEQYF

j_gene: TRBJ1-3
len: 14
abundance: .
d_gene: TRBD1
v_gene: TRBV29-1
CDR3nt: TGCAGCGTCCGGACAGGGGGCAGAGGAAACACCATATATTTT
CDR3aa: CSVRTGGRGNTIYF

j_gene: TRBJ2-7
len: 21
abundance: few
d_gene: TRBD1
v_gene: TRBV5-5
CDR3nt: TGTGCCAGCAGCTTGGACGTGGGAACACTCTCCGCGGGACAGGGGGAAGGGGAGCAGTACTTC
CDR3aa: CASSLDVGTLSAGQGEGEQYF

j_gene: TRBJ2-1
len: 12
abundance: .
d_gene: .
v_gene: TRBV5-4
CDR3nt: TGTGCCAGCAGCCGCACTAGCAGTGAGCAGTTCTTC
CDR3aa: CASSRTSSEQFF

j_gene: TRBJ2-5
len: 17
abundance: many
d_gene: .
v_gene: TRBV6-5
CDR3nt: TGTGCCAGCAGTTACTCGAACAGCGGAACCAATCAAGAGACCCAGTACTTC
CDR3aa: CASSYSNSGTNQETQYF

j_gene: TRBJ2-7
len: 14
abundance: many
d_gene: .
v_gene: TRBV20-1
CDR3nt: TGCAGTGCTAGAGGCGCTGCGGGCTACTACGAGCAGTACTTC
CDR3aa: CSARGAAGYYEQYF

j_gene: TRBJ2-2
len: 16
abundance: few
d_gene: TRBD1
v_gene: TRBV6-1
CDR3nt: TGTGCCAGCAGTTTTCTGGCGGGACAGGGGGTCGGGGAGCTGTTTTTT
CDR3aa: CASSFLAGQGVGELFF

j_gene: TRBJ2-6
len: 17
abundance: .
d_gene: TRBD1
v_gene: TRBV12-3/TRBV12-4
CDR3nt: TGTGCCAGCAGCCCGGGACAGGGGGCTTCTGGGGCCAACGTCCTGACTTTC
CDR3aa: CASSPGQGASGANVLTF

j_gene: TRBJ2-7
len: 16
abundance: .
d_gene: .
v_gene: TRBV7-6
CDR3nt: TGTGCCAGCAGCATCCCACGACAGACGGAGTCCTACGAGCAGTACTTC
CDR3aa: CASSIPRQTESYEQYF

j_gene: TRBJ1-6
len: 15
abundance: many
d_gene: .
v_gene: TRBV27
CDR3nt: TGTGCCAGCAGCCCGCTATTCTCCTATAATTCACCCCTCCACTTT
CDR3aa: CASSPLFSYNSPLHF

j_gene: TRBJ1-4
len: 15
abundance: many
d_gene: TRBD1
v_gene: TRBV9
CDR3nt: TGTGCCAGCAGTGAACAGGGGTCCGGTAATGAAAAACTGTTTTTT
CDR3aa: CASSEQGSGNEKLFF

j_gene: TRBJ1-5
len: 18
abundance: many
d_gene: .
v_gene: TRBV28
CDR3nt: TGTGCCAGCAGTTTCGACCGCGACAGAAACGGGCGCAATCAGCCCCAGCATTTT
CDR3aa: CASSFDRDRNGRNQPQHF

j_gene: TRBJ1-1
len: 14
abundance: many
d_gene: TRBD1
v_gene: TRBV28
CDR3nt: TGTGCCGACCCGCCCGGGACAGATAACACTGAAGCTTTCTTT
CDR3aa: CADPPGTDNTEAFF

j_gene: TRBJ1-1
len: 12
abundance: many
d_gene: .
v_gene: TRBV28
CDR3nt: TGTGCCAGCAAGCTCCGGGACTCCAAAGCTTTCTTT
CDR3aa: CASKLRDSKAFF

j_gene: TRBJ2-1
len: 17
abundance: many
d_gene: .
v_gene: TRBV27
CDR3nt: TGTGCCAGCAGTCCCCCGCCTTGGGGGCCGGCCTACAATGAGCAGTTCTTC
CDR3aa: CASSPPPWGPAYNEQFF

j_gene: TRBJ2-7
len: 14
abundance: many
d_gene: .
v_gene: TRBV20-1
CDR3nt: TGCAGTGCTAGCCCAAGCGGTCCCAACTACGAGCAGTACTTC
CDR3aa: CSASPSGPNYEQYF